Listed below are T cell receptor beta chains from one sample, sequenced in a study of Ad26.COV2.S vaccination and SARS-CoV-2 variants. Method: immunoSEQ multiplex PCR; TCRdb's copy keeps in-frame clones and lacks some. This table has around 300,000 clones, 88% appearing once. Sequenced material: peripheral blood, taken in a trial of Ad26.COV2.S vaccine versus placebo. These receptors were obtained from a person between 18 and 65 years old who received the Ad26.COV2.S COVID-19 vaccine or a placebo. CDR3s include the opening cysteine and the closing phenylalanine or tryptophan. Each record gives: J gene, D gene, V gene, clone size, CDR3 protein, CDR3 DNA. D genes are given only for firm matches. Clone size is shown for a subset of rows, as once, few, many or a class of expanded clone.

TRBJ1-1	.	TRBV27	once	CASSLGGERAEAFF	TGTGCCAGCAGTTTAGGGGGTGAGAGGGCTGAAGCTTTCTTT
TRBJ2-4	TRBD1	TRBV5-5	.	CASVPGQLNIQYF	TGTGCCAGCGTACCGGGACAGCTGAACATTCAGTACTTC
TRBJ2-6	.	TRBV28	.	CASSFLSSGANVLTF	TGTGCCAGCAGTTTCTTGAGTTCTGGGGCCAACGTCCTGACTTTC
TRBJ1-1	.	TRBV5-1	.	CASSLEPGQNTEAFF	TGCGCCAGCAGCTTGGAACCGGGACAGAACACTGAAGCTTTCTTT
TRBJ2-1	.	TRBV30	.	CAWTVGGTYNEQFF	TGTGCCTGGACGGTAGGGGGGACCTACAATGAGCAGTTCTTC
TRBJ2-1	TRBD1	TRBV2	.	CASTKGQGRAGEQFF	TGTGCCAGCACCAAGGGACAGGGTCGTGCGGGCGAGCAGTTCTTC
TRBJ1-5	.	TRBV7-2	.	CASSQQGTLNQPQHF	TGTGCCAGCAGCCAGCAGGGGACACTCAATCAGCCCCAGCATTTT
TRBJ2-1	.	TRBV28	.	CASSSWDNEQFF	TGTGCCAGCAGTTCTTGGGACAATGAGCAGTTCTTC
TRBJ1-1	.	TRBV30	.	CAWTKAPRNRNTEAFF	TGTGCCTGGACCAAAGCCCCCAGAAATAGGAACACTGAAGCTTTCTTT
TRBJ2-2	.	TRBV5-1	.	CASSPRRTVFTGELFF	TGCGCCAGCAGCCCGCGCAGGACAGTATTCACCGGGGAGCTGTTTTTT
TRBJ2-5	TRBD1	TRBV19	.	CASSRDRVGETQYF	TGTGCCAGTAGTAGGGACAGGGTGGGGGAGACCCAGTACTTC
TRBJ2-2	.	TRBV18	many	CASSPQGAGELFF	TGTGCCAGCTCACCACAGGGAGCCGGGGAGCTGTTTTTT
TRBJ2-2	.	TRBV7-8	once	CASSFFTADTGELFF	TGTGCCAGCAGCTTCTTCACGGCAGACACCGGGGAGCTGTTTTTT
TRBJ2-7	.	TRBV15	.	CATSYGRGRASYEQYF	TGTGCCACCAGCTACGGACGTGGCAGGGCCTCCTACGAGCAGTACTTC
TRBJ2-2	TRBD2	TRBV7-7	.	CATREGREHENTGELFF	TGTGCTACCCGCGAGGGGCGGGAGCACGAGAACACCGGGGAGCTGTTTTTT
TRBJ2-3	TRBD2	TRBV7-3	many	CASSLNRGGASTDTQYF	TGTGCCAGCAGCTTAAACCGGGGGGGTGCTAGCACAGATACGCAGTATTTT
TRBJ1-2	.	TRBV14	.	CASSQELAGFGYTF	TGTGCCAGCAGCCAAGAGCTTGCGGGGTTTGGCTACACCTTC
TRBJ1-2	TRBD1	TRBV28	.	CASSLGDSLLPVSYGYTF	TGTGCCAGCAGTTTAGGGGACAGCCTCCTCCCTGTATCCTATGGCTACACCTTC
TRBJ2-3	.	TRBV6-2/TRBV6-3	.	CASSGTTDTQYF	TGTGCCAGCAGTGGGACTACAGATACGCAGTATTTT
TRBJ2-1	TRBD2	TRBV7-3	.	CASSFTSGGHNEQFF	TGTGCCAGCAGCTTTACTAGCGGGGGACACAATGAGCAGTTCTTC
TRBJ1-4	.	TRBV19	.	CASSITGVNEKLFF	TGTGCCAGTAGTATAACGGGAGTGAATGAAAAACTGTTTTTT
TRBJ2-2	TRBD1	TRBV6-5	.	CASRWTGSWELFF	TGTGCCAGCAGGTGGACAGGGTCCTGGGAGCTGTTTTTT
TRBJ2-3	TRBD2	TRBV5-1	.	CASSLVTSGGGTDTQYF	TGCGCCAGCAGCTTGGTTACTAGCGGGGGTGGCACAGATACGCAGTATTTT
TRBJ2-7	TRBD1	TRBV15	.	CATSINDRGAEQYF	TGTGCCACCAGCATAAATGACAGGGGGGCCGAGCAGTACTTC
TRBJ2-2	TRBD1	TRBV2	few	CASSPTGGVWTGELFF	TGTGCCAGCAGTCCCACAGGGGGCGTCTGGACCGGGGAGCTGTTTTTT
TRBJ2-2	TRBD2	TRBV7-2	.	CASSLGIGRGATGELFF	TGTGCCAGCAGCTTAGGAATCGGGCGGGGGGCCACCGGGGAGCTGTTTTTT
TRBJ2-4	TRBD1	TRBV28	.	CASSEVPGQGAGVKNIQYF	TGTGCCAGCAGCGAAGTCCCGGGACAGGGGGCGGGGGTCAAAAACATTCAGTACTTC
TRBJ2-7	.	TRBV19	.	CASSIGREQYF	TGTGCCAGTAGTATAGGCCGCGAGCAGTACTTC
TRBJ2-3	.	TRBV13	once	CASSSQGGSGRADTQYF	TGTGCCAGCAGCTCCCAGGGGGGGAGCGGGAGAGCAGATACGCAGTATTTT
TRBJ1-5	.	TRBV6-2/TRBV6-3	few	CASSPPSGDISNQPQHF	TGTGCCAGCAGTCCACCTTCGGGGGATATTAGCAATCAGCCCCAGCATTTT
TRBJ2-7	.	TRBV28	.	CASKVGGSSYEQYF	TGTGCCAGCAAGGTCGGGGGATCCTCCTACGAGCAGTACTTC
TRBJ1-1	.	TRBV7-9	.	CASSLFEAFF	TGTGCCAGCAGCTTATTTGAAGCTTTCTTT
TRBJ1-4	.	TRBV7-3	.	CASSSDYPGEKLFF	TGTGCCAGCAGCTCGGACTACCCCGGGGAAAAACTGTTTTTT
TRBJ1-2	TRBD1	TRBV9	.	CASSVVTGEMVGYTF	TGTGCCAGCAGCGTAGTGACAGGGGAAATGGTGGGCTACACCTTC
TRBJ2-7	.	TRBV30	.	CACAPNRVGYEQYF	TGTGCCTGCGCTCCAAACAGGGTCGGTTACGAGCAGTACTTC
TRBJ1-1	.	TRBV5-6	many	CASTPNPGQNTEAFF	TGTGCCAGCACCCCAAATCCGGGACAGAACACTGAAGCTTTCTTT
TRBJ1-1	.	TRBV4-1	.	CASSPDYTEAFF	TGCGCCAGCAGCCCCGATTACACTGAAGCTTTCTTT
TRBJ1-5	.	TRBV30	.	CAWSNRGSYNQPQHF	TGTGCCTGGAGCAACCGGGGCTCATACAATCAGCCCCAGCATTTT
TRBJ2-1	.	TRBV7-3	.	CASGYLRTPKGSNEQFF	TGTGCCAGCGGATACCTTCGGACACCGAAGGGGTCCAATGAGCAGTTCTTC
TRBJ2-7	.	TRBV19	.	CASRRVGAAEQYF	TGTGCCAGTAGGAGGGTGGGGGCCGCCGAGCAGTACTTC
TRBJ2-1	TRBD1	TRBV7-9	.	CASSLGAGGDEQFF	TGTGCCAGCAGCTTAGGGGCAGGGGGCGATGAGCAGTTCTTC
TRBJ1-4	TRBD1	TRBV2	.	CASRGQAEKLFF	TGTGCCAGCAGGGGACAGGCTGAAAAACTGTTTTTT